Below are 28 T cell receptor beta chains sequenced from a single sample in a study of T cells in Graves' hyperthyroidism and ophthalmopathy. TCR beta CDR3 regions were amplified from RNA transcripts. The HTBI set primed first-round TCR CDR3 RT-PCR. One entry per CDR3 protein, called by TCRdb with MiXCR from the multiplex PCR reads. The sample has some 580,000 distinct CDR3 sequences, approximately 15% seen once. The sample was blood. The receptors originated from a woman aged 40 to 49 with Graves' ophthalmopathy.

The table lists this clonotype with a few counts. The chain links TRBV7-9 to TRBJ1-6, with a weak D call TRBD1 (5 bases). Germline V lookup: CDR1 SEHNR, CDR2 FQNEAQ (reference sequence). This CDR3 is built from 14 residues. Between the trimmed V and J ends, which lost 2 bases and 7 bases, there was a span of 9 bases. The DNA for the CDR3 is TGTGCCAGCAGCTTAAGACAGTCCAATTCACCCCTCCACTTT. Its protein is CASSLRQSNSPLHF.

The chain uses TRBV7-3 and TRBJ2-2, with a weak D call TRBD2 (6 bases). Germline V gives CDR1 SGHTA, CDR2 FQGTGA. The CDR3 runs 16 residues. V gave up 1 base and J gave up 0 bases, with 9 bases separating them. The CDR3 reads CASSLMGGANTGELFF. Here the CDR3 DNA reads TGTGCCAGCAGCTTAATGGGCGGGGCGAACACCGGGGAGCTGTTTTTT.

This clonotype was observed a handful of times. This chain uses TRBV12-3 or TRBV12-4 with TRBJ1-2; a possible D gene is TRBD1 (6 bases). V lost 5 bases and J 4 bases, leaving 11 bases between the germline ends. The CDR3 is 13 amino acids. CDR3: CASSLTGIYGYTF. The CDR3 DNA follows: TGTGCCAGCAGTCTTACAGGGATCTATGGCTACACCTTC.

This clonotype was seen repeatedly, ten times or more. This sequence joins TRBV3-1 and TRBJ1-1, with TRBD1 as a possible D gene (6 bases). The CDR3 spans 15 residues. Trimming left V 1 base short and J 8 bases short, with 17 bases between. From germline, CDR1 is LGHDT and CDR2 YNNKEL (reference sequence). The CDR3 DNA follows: TGTGCCAGCAGCCAAGGGCCCCCCGGACAGTGGGAAGCTTTCTTT. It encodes CASSQGPPGQWEAFF.

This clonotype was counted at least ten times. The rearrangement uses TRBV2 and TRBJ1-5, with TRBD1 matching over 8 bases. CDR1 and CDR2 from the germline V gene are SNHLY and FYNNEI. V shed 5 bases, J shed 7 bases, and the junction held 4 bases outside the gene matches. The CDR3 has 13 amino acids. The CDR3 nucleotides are TGTGCCAGCAGTAAACAGGGGGAGCAGCCCCAGCATTTT. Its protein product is CASSKQGEQPQHF.

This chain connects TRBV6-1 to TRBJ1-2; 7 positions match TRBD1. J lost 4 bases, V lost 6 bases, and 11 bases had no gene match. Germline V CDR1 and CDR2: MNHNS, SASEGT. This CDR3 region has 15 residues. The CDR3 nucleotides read TGTGCCAGCAGCCGAGACAGGGCCCGCGGCTATGGCTACACCTTC. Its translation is CASSRDRARGYGYTF.

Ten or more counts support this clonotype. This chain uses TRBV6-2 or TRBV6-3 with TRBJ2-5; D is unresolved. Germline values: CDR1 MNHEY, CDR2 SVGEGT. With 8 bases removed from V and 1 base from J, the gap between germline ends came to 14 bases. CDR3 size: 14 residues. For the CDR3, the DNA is TGTGCCAGCTTCAGGTCGGGTTTCCAAGAGACCCAGTACTTC. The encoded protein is CASFRSGFQETQYF.

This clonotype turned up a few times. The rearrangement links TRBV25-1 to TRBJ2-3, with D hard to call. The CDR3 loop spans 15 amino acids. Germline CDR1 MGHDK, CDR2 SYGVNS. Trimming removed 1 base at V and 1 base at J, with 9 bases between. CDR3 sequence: CASSESPLGTDTQYF. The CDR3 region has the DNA TGTGCCAGCAGTGAATCCCCCCTTGGCACAGATACGCAGTATTTT.

The CDR3 nucleotides read TGTGCCAGCAGCTTAACGGGGGGAGGGGACACTGAAGCTTTCTTT. It encodes CASSLTGGGDTEAFF. The rearrangement joins TRBV7-3 to TRBJ1-1, with D maybe TRBD1 (5 bases). The CDR3 length is 15 residues. V dropped 0 bases and J dropped 3 bases, with 11 bases sitting between them. Germline-derived CDR1 and CDR2 are SGHTA and FQGTGA.

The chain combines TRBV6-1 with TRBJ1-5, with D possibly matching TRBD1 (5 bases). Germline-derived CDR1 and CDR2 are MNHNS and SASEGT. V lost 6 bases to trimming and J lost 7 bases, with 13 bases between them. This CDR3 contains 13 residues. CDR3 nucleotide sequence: TGTGCCAGCAGCTCGGCGGGGGACCAGCCCCAGCATTTT. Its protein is CASSSAGDQPQHF.

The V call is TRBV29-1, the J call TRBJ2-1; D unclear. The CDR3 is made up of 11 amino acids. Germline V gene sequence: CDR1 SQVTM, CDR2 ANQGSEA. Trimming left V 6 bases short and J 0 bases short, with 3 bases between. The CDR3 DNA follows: TGCAGCGTCGGCTCCTACAATGAGCAGTTCTTC. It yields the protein CSVGSYNEQFF.

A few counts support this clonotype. The CDR3 sequence is CASSYSGLAGYNEQFF. The CDR3 bases are TGTGCCAGCAGTTACTCAGGACTAGCGGGGTACAATGAGCAGTTCTTC. The V call is TRBV6-2 or TRBV6-3, the J call TRBJ2-1, with 12 bases that match TRBD2. Losses at the gene ends were 0 bases for V and 4 bases for J; bases not matched to a gene: 1. The CDR3 is 16 residues long. Germline values: CDR1 MNHEY, CDR2 SVGEGT.

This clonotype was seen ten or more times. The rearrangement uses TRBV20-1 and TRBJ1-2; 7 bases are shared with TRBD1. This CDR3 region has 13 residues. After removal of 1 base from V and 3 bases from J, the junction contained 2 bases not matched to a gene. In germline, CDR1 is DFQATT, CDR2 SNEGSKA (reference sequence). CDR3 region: CSARGQGDYGYTF. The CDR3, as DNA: TGCAGTGCTAGAGGACAGGGAGACTATGGCTACACCTTC.

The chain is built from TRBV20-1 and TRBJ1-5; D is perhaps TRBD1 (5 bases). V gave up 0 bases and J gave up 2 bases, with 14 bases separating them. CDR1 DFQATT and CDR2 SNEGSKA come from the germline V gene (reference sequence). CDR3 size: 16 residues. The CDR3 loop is CSAREGLGGGNQPQHF. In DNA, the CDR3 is TGCAGTGCTAGAGAGGGGCTCGGGGGTGGCAATCAGCCCCAGCATTTT.

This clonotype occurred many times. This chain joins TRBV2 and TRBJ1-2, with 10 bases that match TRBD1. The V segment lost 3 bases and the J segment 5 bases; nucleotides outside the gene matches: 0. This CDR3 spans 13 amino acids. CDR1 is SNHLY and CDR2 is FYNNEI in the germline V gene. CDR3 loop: CASSEGQGYGYTF. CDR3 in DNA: TGTGCCAGCAGTGAGGGACAGGGGTATGGCTACACCTTC.

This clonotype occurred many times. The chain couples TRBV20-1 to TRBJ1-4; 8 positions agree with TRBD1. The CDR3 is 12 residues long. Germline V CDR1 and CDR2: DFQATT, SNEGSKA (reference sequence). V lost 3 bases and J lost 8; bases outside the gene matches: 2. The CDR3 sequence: CSARTGEEKLFF. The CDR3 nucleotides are TGCAGTGCTAGGACAGGGGAAGAAAAACTGTTTTTT.

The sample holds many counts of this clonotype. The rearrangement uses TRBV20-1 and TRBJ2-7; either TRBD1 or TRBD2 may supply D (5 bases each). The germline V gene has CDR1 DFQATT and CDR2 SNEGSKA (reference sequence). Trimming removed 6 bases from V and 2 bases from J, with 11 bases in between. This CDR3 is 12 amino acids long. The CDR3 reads CSARDETYEQYF. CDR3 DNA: TGCAGTGCAAGGGACGAAACCTACGAGCAGTACTTC.

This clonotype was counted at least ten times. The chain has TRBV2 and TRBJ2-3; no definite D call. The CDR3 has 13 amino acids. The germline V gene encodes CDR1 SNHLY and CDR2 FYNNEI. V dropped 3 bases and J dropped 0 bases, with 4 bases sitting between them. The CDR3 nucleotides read TGTGCCAGCAGTGACTGGAGCACAGATACGCAGTATTTT. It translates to CASSDWSTDTQYF.

The CDR3 is CASSSIVGRWDEQFF. The CDR3 DNA is TGTGCCAGCAGCTCGATTGTGGGGCGCTGGGATGAGCAGTTCTTC. The chain recombines TRBV5-6 with TRBJ2-1; a possible D gene is TRBD1 (5 bases). This CDR3 comprises 15 residues. Trimming pared 3 bases from V and 8 bases from J, leaving 18 bases between. CDR1 SGHDT and CDR2 YYEEEE come from the germline V gene.

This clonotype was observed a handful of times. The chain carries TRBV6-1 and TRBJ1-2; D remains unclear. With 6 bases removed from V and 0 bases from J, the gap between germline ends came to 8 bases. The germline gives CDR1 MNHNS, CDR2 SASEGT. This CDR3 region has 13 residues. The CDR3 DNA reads TGTGCCAGCAGGGGTTCAGCTAACTATGGCTACACCTTC. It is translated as CASRGSANYGYTF.

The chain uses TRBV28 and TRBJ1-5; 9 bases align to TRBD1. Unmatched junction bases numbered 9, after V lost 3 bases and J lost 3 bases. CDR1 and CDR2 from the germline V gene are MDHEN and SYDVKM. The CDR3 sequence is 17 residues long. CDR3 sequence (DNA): TGTGCCAGCAGTTTGAGATACAGGGGGCGCAACAATCAGCCCCAGCATTTT. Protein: CASSLRYRGRNNQPQHF.

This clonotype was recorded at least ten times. The CDR3 here is CASSPSLLPYEQYF. CDR3 nucleotides: TGTGCCAGCAGTCCGAGCCTATTACCCTACGAGCAGTACTTC. V gene TRBV28 combines with J gene TRBJ2-7; the D is unclear. CDR1 and CDR2 (germline): MDHEN, SYDVKM. The V end lost 5 bases, the J end lost 2 bases, and 13 bases lay between the germline ends. This CDR3 region has 14 residues. Together with reference TRBV28 and TRBJ2-7, the CDR3 gives the full variable domain: DVKVTQSSRYLVKRTGEKVFLECVQDMDHENMFWYRQDPGLGLRLIYFSYDVKMKEKGDIPEGYSVSREKKERFSLILESASTNQTSMYLCASSPSLLPYEQYFGPGTRLTVT.

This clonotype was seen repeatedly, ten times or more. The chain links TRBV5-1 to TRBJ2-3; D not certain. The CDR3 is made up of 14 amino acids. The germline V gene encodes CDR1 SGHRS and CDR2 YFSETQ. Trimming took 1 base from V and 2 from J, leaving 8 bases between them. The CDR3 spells CASSLIRPTDTQYF. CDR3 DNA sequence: TGCGCCAGCAGCTTGATCAGGCCCACAGATACGCAGTATTTT.

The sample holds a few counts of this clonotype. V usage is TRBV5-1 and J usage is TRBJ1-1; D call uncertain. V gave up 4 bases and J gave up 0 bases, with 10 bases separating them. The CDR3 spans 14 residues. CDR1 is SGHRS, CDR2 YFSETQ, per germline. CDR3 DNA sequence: TGCGCCAGCAGCCCTGACGCCATGAACACTGAAGCTTTCTTT. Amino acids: CASSPDAMNTEAFF. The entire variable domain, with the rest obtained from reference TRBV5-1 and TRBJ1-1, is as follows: KAGVTQTPRYLIKTRGQQVTLSCSPISGHRSVSWYQQTPGQGLQFLFEYFSETQRNKGNFPGRFSGRQFSNSRSEMNVSTLELGDSALYLCASSPDAMNTEAFFGQGTRLTVV.

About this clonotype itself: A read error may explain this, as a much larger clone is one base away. CDR3 nucleotides: TGTGCCAGCAGCACTCGACGGTCCAATGAAAAACTGTTTTTT. Protein product: CASSTRRSNEKLFF. The chain has TRBV12-3 or TRBV12-4 and TRBJ1-4; D is uncertain. Trimming removed 6 bases from V and 5 bases from J, with 13 bases in between. The CDR3 spans 14 residues.

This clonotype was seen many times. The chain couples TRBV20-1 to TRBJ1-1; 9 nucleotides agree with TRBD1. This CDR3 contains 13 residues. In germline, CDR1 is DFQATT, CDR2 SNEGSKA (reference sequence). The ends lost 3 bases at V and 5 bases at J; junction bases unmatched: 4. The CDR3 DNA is TGCAGTGCTAGGGGACAGGGTGAGACTGAAGCTTTCTTT. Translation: CSARGQGETEAFF.

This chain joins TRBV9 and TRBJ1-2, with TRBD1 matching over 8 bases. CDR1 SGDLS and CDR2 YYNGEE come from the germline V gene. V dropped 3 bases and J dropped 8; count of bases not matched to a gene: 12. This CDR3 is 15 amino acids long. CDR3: CASSANRGRGAGYTF. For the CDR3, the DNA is TGTGCCAGCAGCGCTAACAGGGGGAGAGGGGCAGGCTACACCTTC.

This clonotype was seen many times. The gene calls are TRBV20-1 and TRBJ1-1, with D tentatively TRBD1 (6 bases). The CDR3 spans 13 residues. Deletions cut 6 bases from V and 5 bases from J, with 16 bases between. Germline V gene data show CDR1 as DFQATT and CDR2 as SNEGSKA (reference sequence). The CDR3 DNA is TGCAGTGCAACCCGACAGGACCGGACTGAAGCTTTCTTT. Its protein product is CSATRQDRTEAFF.